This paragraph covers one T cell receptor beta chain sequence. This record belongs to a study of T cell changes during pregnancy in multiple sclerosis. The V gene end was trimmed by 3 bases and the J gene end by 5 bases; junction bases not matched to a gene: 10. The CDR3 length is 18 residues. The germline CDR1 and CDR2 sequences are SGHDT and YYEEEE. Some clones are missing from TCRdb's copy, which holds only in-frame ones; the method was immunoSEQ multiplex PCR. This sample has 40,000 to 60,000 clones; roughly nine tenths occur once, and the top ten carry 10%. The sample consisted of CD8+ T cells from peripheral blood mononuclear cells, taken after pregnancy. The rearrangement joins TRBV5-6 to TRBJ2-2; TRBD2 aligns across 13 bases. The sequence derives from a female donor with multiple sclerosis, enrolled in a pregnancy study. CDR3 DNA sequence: TGTGCCAGCAGCTCCGGGACTAGCGGGGCGTTCTGGACCGGGGAGCTGTTTTTT. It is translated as CASSSGTSGAFWTGELFF.